The sequence of this TCR beta chain was determined in a study of response to subunit inactivated influenza vaccine. Study findings and constraints: Authors suggested that a seasonal influenza vaccination recruits few new T cells each time.

V lost 4 bases, J lost 2 bases, and 7 bases lay in between. The CDR3 length is 13 residues. Germline values: CDR1 MGHDK, CDR2 SYGVNS. TCRdb analysed the RT-PCR reads with MiXCR anew, one entry per CDR3 protein. The sample holds 300,000 to 350,000 distinct CDR3 sequences, roughly 22% seen once. This clonotype was counted only a few times. The antigen is unknown. The sequence derives from a man aged 45 to 75 who received an inactivated influenza vaccine. Source: PBMCs from blood, taken about 20 months after vaccination. This chain connects TRBV25-1 to TRBJ2-3; D ambiguous. The CDR3 is CASSATFTDTQYF. CDR3 DNA: TGTGCCAGCAGTGCGACTTTCACAGATACGCAGTATTTT.